The source of this TCR beta chain is a study of spatial heterogeneity in lung cancer. Study-wide background: Consistently, beta-chain sequences turned up in larger numbers than alpha-chain sequences did. Findings and limits, study-wide: One measure, the expanded intratumoral alpha and beta TCR count, tracked tumor mutation counts.

The trim removed 4 bases at V and 6 bases at J, leaving 6 bases unmatched. This CDR3 is 14 amino acids long. This clonotype was detected ten times or more. Its antigen is as yet unknown. The time point: sample taken at primary tumor resection. TCRdb itself ran the 5' RACE reads through MiXCR, one entry per CDR3 protein. The repertoire holds 15,000 or so distinct CDR3 sequences, with approximately 7% as singletons. The sequence derives from a male donor with early-stage non-small cell lung cancer. J is TRBJ2-3 and V is TRBV12-3 or TRBV12-4; 8 bases map to TRBD1. The sequences come from lung tumor tissue, collected at surgery. The CDR3 DNA sequence: TGTGCCAGCAGTTACGGACAGGGTATCGATACGCAGTATTTT. It yields the protein CASSYGQGIDTQYF.